This T cell receptor (beta chain) stems from a study of blood T cell repertoires in COVID-19. Under the authors' procedure: Amplification of reference gene primers was used by the study to estimate nucleated cell counts. TCRdb's copy holds only in-frame clones and misses some; the assay was immunoSEQ multiplex PCR. For V, J and clone size, that table is used; D and trimming come from the DNA. The sample consists of over 200,000 clones, 90% to 95% of them appearing once. The CDR3 loop spans 13 amino acids. Trimming cost V 4 bases and J 5 bases, with 12 bases left between them. CDR1 is LGHDT and CDR2 is YNNKEL in the germline V gene (reference sequence).

The clonotype was recovered from a man in his fifties or sixties with COVID-19, enrolled during active disease. The chain uses TRBV3-1 (or the pseudogene TRBV3-2) and TRBJ2-7, with D perhaps TRBD1 (6 bases). Sequenced input: peripheral blood. CDR3 nucleotide sequence: TGTGCCAGCAGCCGACAGGATGGCAACGAGCAGTACTTC. Translated, it gives CASSRQDGNEQYF.